The rows below give T cell receptor beta chains drawn from one sample of a study of blood T cell repertoires in COVID-19. The method was immunoSEQ multiplex PCR; TCRdb's version includes in-frame clones alone and lacks a portion of them. The sample lists about 300,000 clones, 88% occurring once. Sequenced sample: peripheral blood. These receptors all stem from a woman aged 25 to 39 who had recovered from COVID-19. CDR3s include the opening cysteine and the closing phenylalanine or tryptophan. Fields, in order: D gene, J gene, V gene, clone size, CDR3 protein, CDR3 DNA. The D gene is left open where the match is weak. Where a row states a size, it is once, few, many or the class of an expanded clone; other rows omit it.

d_call: TRBD2
j_call: TRBJ2-3
v_call: TRBV29-1
clone_size: -
cdr3_aa: CSVVTSGGAKITHTHTDTQYF
cdr3_nt: TGCAGCGTTGTGACTAGCGGGGGAGCCAAAATTACACACACACACACAGATACGCAGTATTTT

d_call: -
j_call: TRBJ1-4
v_call: TRBV5-1
clone_size: -
cdr3_aa: CASSSPANEKLFF
cdr3_nt: TGCGCCAGCAGCTCGCCAGCTAATGAAAAACTGTTTTTT

d_call: TRBD1
j_call: TRBJ1-2
v_call: TRBV5-4
clone_size: -
cdr3_aa: CASSDPGQIPDNYGYTF
cdr3_nt: TGTGCCAGCAGCGATCCGGGACAGATACCCGACAACTATGGCTACACCTTC

d_call: TRBD1
j_call: TRBJ2-7
v_call: TRBV28
clone_size: -
cdr3_aa: CASRGHRGSYEQYF
cdr3_nt: TGTGCCAGCAGGGGACACAGGGGGTCCTACGAGCAGTACTTC

d_call: -
j_call: TRBJ1-3
v_call: TRBV2
clone_size: -
cdr3_aa: CASDRSDSGNTIYF
cdr3_nt: TGTGCCAGCGACAGGAGCGACTCTGGAAACACCATATATTTT

d_call: -
j_call: TRBJ1-5
v_call: TRBV27
clone_size: -
cdr3_aa: CASSLGPGGGNQPQHF
cdr3_nt: TGTGCCAGCAGCCTAGGCCCCGGGGGTGGCAATCAGCCCCAGCATTTT

d_call: -
j_call: TRBJ2-7
v_call: TRBV10-3
clone_size: -
cdr3_aa: CAISESSGRDSYEQYF
cdr3_nt: TGTGCCATCAGTGAGTCGTCTGGCAGGGATTCCTACGAGCAGTACTTC

d_call: -
j_call: TRBJ1-4
v_call: TRBV28
clone_size: -
cdr3_aa: CASSFGDEKLFF
cdr3_nt: TGTGCCAGCAGTTTCGGGGATGAAAAACTGTTTTTT

d_call: TRBD1
j_call: TRBJ1-2
v_call: TRBV19
clone_size: once
cdr3_aa: CASADRAGYGYTF
cdr3_nt: TGTGCCAGTGCGGACAGGGCGGGATATGGCTACACCTTC

d_call: TRBD2
j_call: TRBJ2-7
v_call: TRBV7-2
clone_size: -
cdr3_aa: CASSPGGGGAYEQYF
cdr3_nt: TGTGCCAGCAGCCCGGGCGGTGGGGGGGCCTACGAGCAGTACTTC

d_call: -
j_call: TRBJ1-4
v_call: TRBV6-1
clone_size: -
cdr3_aa: CASSEDLGLREKLFF
cdr3_nt: TGTGCCAGCAGTGAAGATCTCGGCCTCAGGGAAAAACTGTTTTTT

d_call: TRBD1
j_call: TRBJ2-7
v_call: TRBV28
clone_size: -
cdr3_aa: CASSSLGQGNPYEQYF
cdr3_nt: TGTGCCAGCAGTTCCCTGGGACAGGGGAATCCCTACGAGCAGTACTTC

d_call: TRBD2
j_call: TRBJ2-3
v_call: TRBV2
clone_size: -
cdr3_aa: CASKVWGGNTDTQYF
cdr3_nt: TGTGCCAGCAAAGTGTGGGGGGGAAACACAGATACGCAGTATTTT

d_call: -
j_call: TRBJ1-3
v_call: TRBV11-2
clone_size: -
cdr3_aa: CASSLDRAGNTIYF
cdr3_nt: TGTGCCAGCAGCTTAGACAGGGCCGGAAACACCATATATTTT

d_call: -
j_call: TRBJ2-7
v_call: TRBV28
clone_size: -
cdr3_aa: CASSLTRDWSYEQYF
cdr3_nt: TGTGCCAGCAGTTTAACCCGGGATTGGAGCTACGAGCAGTACTTC

d_call: -
j_call: TRBJ1-5
v_call: TRBV2
clone_size: -
cdr3_aa: CASSPGGGEYQPQHF
cdr3_nt: TGTGCCAGCAGCCCCGGGGGGGGCGAGTATCAGCCCCAGCATTTT

d_call: -
j_call: TRBJ1-2
v_call: TRBV5-4
clone_size: -
cdr3_aa: CASSLRGTGRYTF
cdr3_nt: TGTGCCAGCAGCTTACGGGGGACGGGCCGCTACACCTTC

d_call: TRBD1
j_call: TRBJ2-7
v_call: TRBV18
clone_size: -
cdr3_aa: CASSPPRTGPSSYEQYF
cdr3_nt: TGTGCCAGCTCACCCCCCCGGACAGGGCCAAGCTCCTACGAGCAGTACTTC

d_call: -
j_call: TRBJ1-2
v_call: TRBV7-2
clone_size: -
cdr3_aa: CASSLRSGSDYGYTF
cdr3_nt: TGTGCCAGCAGCTTAAGGTCGGGGAGCGACTATGGCTACACCTTC

d_call: -
j_call: TRBJ1-5
v_call: TRBV28
clone_size: -
cdr3_aa: CASSGLNGNQPQHF
cdr3_nt: TGTGCCAGCAGTGGCCTGAACGGCAATCAGCCCCAGCATTTT

d_call: TRBD1
j_call: TRBJ1-3
v_call: TRBV6-6
clone_size: -
cdr3_aa: CASRGGQGGTGNTIYF
cdr3_nt: TGTGCCAGCAGGGGAGGACAGGGAGGGACTGGAAACACCATATATTTT

d_call: -
j_call: TRBJ2-3
v_call: TRBV19
clone_size: -
cdr3_aa: CASSTSTDTQYF
cdr3_nt: TGTGCCAGTAGTACTAGTACAGATACGCAGTATTTT

d_call: TRBD1
j_call: TRBJ2-5
v_call: TRBV5-1
clone_size: -
cdr3_aa: CASSQGTGKETQYF
cdr3_nt: TGCGCCAGCAGTCAGGGGACAGGGAAAGAGACCCAGTACTTC

d_call: -
j_call: TRBJ2-2
v_call: TRBV7-8
clone_size: many
cdr3_aa: CASSPQGSGELFF
cdr3_nt: TGTGCCAGCAGTCCACAGGGATCCGGGGAGCTGTTTTTT

d_call: TRBD1
j_call: TRBJ2-2
v_call: TRBV2
clone_size: once
cdr3_aa: CASTRTGVGTGELFF
cdr3_nt: TGTGCCAGCACTAGGACAGGGGTCGGCACCGGGGAGCTGTTTTTT

d_call: TRBD1
j_call: TRBJ1-6
v_call: TRBV7-8
clone_size: -
cdr3_aa: CASSVWTGVLNSPLHF
cdr3_nt: TGTGCCAGCAGCGTTTGGACAGGCGTGCTTAATTCACCCCTCCACTTT

d_call: TRBD1
j_call: TRBJ1-2
v_call: TRBV18
clone_size: once
cdr3_aa: CASSPVFSSGRGQYGYTF
cdr3_nt: TGTGCCAGCTCACCAGTATTTTCAAGTGGCAGGGGGCAATATGGCTACACCTTC

d_call: -
j_call: TRBJ2-7
v_call: TRBV9
clone_size: -
cdr3_aa: CASSPEGVPYEQYF
cdr3_nt: TGTGCCAGCAGCCCAGAGGGGGTCCCCTACGAGCAGTACTTC

d_call: TRBD1
j_call: TRBJ1-1
v_call: TRBV19
clone_size: -
cdr3_aa: CASSKLAGGVRVAEAFF
cdr3_nt: TGTGCCAGTAGTAAGCTGGCAGGGGGCGTGAGAGTAGCTGAAGCTTTCTTT

d_call: -
j_call: TRBJ1-2
v_call: TRBV21-1
clone_size: once
cdr3_aa: CASSAPRQTGGGYTF
cdr3_nt: TGTGCCAGCAGCGCCCCCCGCCAGACAGGGGGAGGCTACACCTTC

d_call: -
j_call: TRBJ2-3
v_call: TRBV6-4
clone_size: -
cdr3_aa: CASSRTATDTQYF
cdr3_nt: TGTGCCAGCAGCAGGACAGCCACAGATACGCAGTATTTT

d_call: -
j_call: TRBJ1-2
v_call: TRBV2
clone_size: -
cdr3_aa: CASSNPGHRNGYTF
cdr3_nt: TGTGCCAGCAGTAACCCGGGACACCGAAATGGCTACACCTTC

d_call: TRBD1
j_call: TRBJ1-1
v_call: TRBV27
clone_size: -
cdr3_aa: CASSLINRGAGTEAFF
cdr3_nt: TGTGCCAGCAGTTTAATTAACAGGGGTGCTGGGACTGAAGCTTTCTTT

d_call: TRBD1
j_call: TRBJ2-6
v_call: TRBV5-1
clone_size: -
cdr3_aa: CASSPDRSSGANVLTF
cdr3_nt: TGCGCCAGCAGCCCGGACAGGAGCTCTGGGGCCAACGTCCTGACTTTC